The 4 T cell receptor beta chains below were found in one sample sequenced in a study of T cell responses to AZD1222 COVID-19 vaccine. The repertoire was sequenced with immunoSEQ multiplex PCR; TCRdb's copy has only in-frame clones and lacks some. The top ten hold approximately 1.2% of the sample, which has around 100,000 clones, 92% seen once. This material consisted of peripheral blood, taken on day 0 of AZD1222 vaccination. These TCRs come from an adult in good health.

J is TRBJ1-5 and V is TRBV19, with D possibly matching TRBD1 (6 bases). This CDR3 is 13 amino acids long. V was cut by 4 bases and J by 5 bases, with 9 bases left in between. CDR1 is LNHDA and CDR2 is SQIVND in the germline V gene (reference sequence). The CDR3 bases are TGTGCCAGTAGTACTTACAGGGATCAGCCCCAGCATTTT. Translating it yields CASSTYRDQPQHF.

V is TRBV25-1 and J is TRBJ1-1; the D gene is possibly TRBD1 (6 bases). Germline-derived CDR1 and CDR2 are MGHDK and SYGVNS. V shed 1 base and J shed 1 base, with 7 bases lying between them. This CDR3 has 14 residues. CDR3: CASSEWGRNTEAFF. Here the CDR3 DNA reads TGTGCCAGCAGTGAATGGGGGCGGAACACTGAAGCTTTCTTT.

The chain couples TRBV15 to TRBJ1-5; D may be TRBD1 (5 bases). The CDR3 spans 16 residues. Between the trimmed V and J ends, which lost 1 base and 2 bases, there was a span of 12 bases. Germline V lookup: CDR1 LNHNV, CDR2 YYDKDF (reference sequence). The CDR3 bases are TGTGCCACCAGCAGAGGTTGGCAGGGAGGCAATCAGCCCCAGCATTTT. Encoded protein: CATSRGWQGGNQPQHF.

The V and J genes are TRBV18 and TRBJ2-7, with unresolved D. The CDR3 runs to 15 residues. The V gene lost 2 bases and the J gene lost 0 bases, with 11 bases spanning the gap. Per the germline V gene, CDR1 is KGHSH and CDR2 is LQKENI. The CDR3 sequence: CASSPTGSSSYEQYF. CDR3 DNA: TGTGCCAGCTCACCAACCGGCAGCAGCTCCTACGAGCAGTACTTC.